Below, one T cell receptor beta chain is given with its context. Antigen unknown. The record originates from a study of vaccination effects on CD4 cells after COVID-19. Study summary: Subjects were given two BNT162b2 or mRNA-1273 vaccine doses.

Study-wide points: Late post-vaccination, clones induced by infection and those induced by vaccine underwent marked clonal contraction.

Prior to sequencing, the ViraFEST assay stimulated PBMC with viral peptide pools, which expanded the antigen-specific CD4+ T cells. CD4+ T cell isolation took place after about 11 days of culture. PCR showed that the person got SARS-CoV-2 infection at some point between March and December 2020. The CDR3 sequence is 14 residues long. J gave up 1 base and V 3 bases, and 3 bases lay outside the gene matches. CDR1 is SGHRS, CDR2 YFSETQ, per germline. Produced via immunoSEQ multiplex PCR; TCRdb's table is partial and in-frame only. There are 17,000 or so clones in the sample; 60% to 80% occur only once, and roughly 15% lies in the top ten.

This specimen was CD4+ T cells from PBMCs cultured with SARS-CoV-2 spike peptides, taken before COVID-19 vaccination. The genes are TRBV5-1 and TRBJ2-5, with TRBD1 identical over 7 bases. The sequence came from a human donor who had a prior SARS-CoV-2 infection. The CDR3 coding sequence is TGCGCCAGCAGCTACAGGGGTGGCCAAGAGACCCAGTACTTC. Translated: CASSYRGGQETQYF.